The 28 T cell receptor beta chains below were found in one sample sequenced in a study of blood T cell repertoires in COVID-19. The protocol was immunoSEQ multiplex PCR, while the TCRdb copy is restricted to in-frame clones and leaves out a portion. The sample gives 150,000 to 200,000 clones, about 88% of which show up once; approximately 19% is in the top ten. Sequences were obtained from peripheral blood. These receptors were collected from an elderly woman with acute or convalescent COVID-19.

The rearrangement joins TRBV2 to TRBJ2-1; D ambiguous. The CDR3 loop spans 12 amino acids. Germline CDR1 and CDR2: SNHLY and FYNNEI. V dropped 5 bases and J dropped 2 bases, with 4 bases sitting between them. Written as DNA, the CDR3 is TGTGCCAGCAGTCCAACCTACAATGAGCAGTTCTTC. It encodes CASSPTYNEQFF.

The chain links TRBV19 to TRBJ1-2; D may be TRBD1 (5 bases). The V gene's germline CDR1 is LNHDA and CDR2 SQIVND (reference sequence). The CDR3 covers 15 residues. V was cut by 2 bases and J by 6 bases, with 16 bases left in between. CDR3: CASSIQGLRDHGYTF. CDR3 nucleotide sequence: TGTGCCAGTAGTATACAGGGACTGCGAGATCATGGCTACACCTTC.

V usage is TRBV7-2 and J usage is TRBJ2-1; D is unresolved. Germline lookup yields CDR1 SGHTA and CDR2 FQGNSA. CDR3 length equals 13 residues. Trimming removed 5 bases at V and 9 bases at J, with 14 bases between. The CDR3 DNA reads TGTGCCAGCAGCCACTATAGCTTGCCTGAGCAGTTCTTC. Its translation is CASSHYSLPEQFF.

The chain has TRBV11-2 and TRBJ1-1; 7 bases match TRBD1. V lost 1 base, J lost 4 bases, and 9 bases stayed unmatched. Germline CDR1 SGHAT, CDR2 FQNNGV. The CDR3 contains 16 residues. CDR3 amino acids: CASSLVGQGVGTEAFF. As DNA, the CDR3 is TGTGCCAGCAGCTTAGTGGGGCAGGGGGTTGGCACTGAAGCTTTCTTT.

This clone was seen a few times. This rearrangement joins TRBV7-8 to TRBJ1-5; 8 bases are shared with TRBD1. Germline assignment: CDR1 SGHVS and CDR2 FQNEAQ. The CDR3 contains 19 residues. V was pared by 4 bases and J by 0 bases, with 14 bases of the junction left unmatched. The CDR3 protein is CASSSWRPDRAISNQPQHF. CDR3 nucleotide sequence: TGTGCCAGCAGCTCCTGGCGCCCGGACAGGGCGATTAGCAATCAGCCCCAGCATTTT.

The chain recombines TRBV6-5 with TRBJ1-3; 7 bases align to TRBD1. V trimming: 2 bases; J trimming: 7 bases; junction bases outside the gene matches: 5. The germline CDR1 and CDR2 sequences are MNHEY and SVGAGI. This CDR3 is built from 14 residues. CDR3 nucleotide sequence: TGTGCCAGCAGTTACCAACAGGGGAAGAACACCATATATTTT. The encoded protein is CASSYQQGKNTIYF.

This clone appeared once. This sequence joins TRBV3-1 (or the pseudogene TRBV3-2) and TRBJ1-2, with TRBD1 matching over 8 bases. V lost 2 bases and J lost 1; bases outside the gene matches: 6. This CDR3 has 16 amino acids. CDR1 is LGHDT and CDR2 is YNNKEL in the germline V gene (reference sequence). The chain's CDR3 is CASSQFRGPLNYGYTF. In DNA form, the CDR3 reads TGTGCCAGCAGCCAATTCAGGGGGCCCCTTAACTATGGCTACACCTTC.

The V call is TRBV5-6, the J call TRBJ1-2; TRBD1 aligns across 7 bases. This CDR3 comprises 14 residues. Trimming at V came to 0 bases and at J to 5 bases, leaving 4 bases not matched to a gene. The germline gives CDR1 SGHDT, CDR2 YYEEEE. The CDR3 loop reads CASSLGQGRYGYTF. Here the CDR3 DNA reads TGTGCCAGCAGCTTGGGACAGGGAAGGTATGGCTACACCTTC.

This clone has just a few counts. This sequence joins TRBV7-2 and TRBJ1-1; the D gene is possibly TRBD1 (5 bases). CDR3 length equals 14 residues. The V end lost 4 bases, the J end lost 4 bases, and 13 bases lay between the germline ends. Germline lookup yields CDR1 SGHTA and CDR2 FQGNSA. CDR3: CASSSVGRSTEAFF. The CDR3 DNA follows: TGTGCCAGCAGCTCCGTGGGGCGAAGCACTGAAGCTTTCTTT. The full variable domain, completed using reference TRBV7-2 and TRBJ1-1, is GAGVSQSPSNKVTEKGKDVELRCDPISGHTALYWYRQSLGQGLEFLIYFQGNSAPDKSGLPSDRFSAERTGGSVSTLTIQRTQQEDSAVYLCASSSVGRSTEAFFGQGTRLTVV.

The chain combines TRBV6-2 or TRBV6-3 with TRBJ2-5; maybe TRBD1 (5 bases). V dropped 0 bases and J dropped 3 bases, with 17 bases sitting between them. The CDR3 sequence is 17 residues long. The germline V gene has CDR1 MNHEY and CDR2 SVGEGT. CDR3 bases: TGTGCCAGCAGTTACTCGATGCTGGCAGGGCCCAAAGAGACCCAGTACTTC. Translated, it gives CASSYSMLAGPKETQYF.

This chain joins TRBV29-1 and TRBJ1-1; 9 bases match TRBD1. The germline gives CDR1 SQVTM, CDR2 ANQGSEA. The CDR3 totals 17 residues. After removal of 7 bases from V and 3 bases from J, the junction contained 18 bases not matched to a gene. CDR3 nucleotide sequence: TGCAGCGGTAAACGAGGACAGGGGCGGTCCGCGGACACTGAAGCTTTCTTT. Protein sequence: CSGKRGQGRSADTEAFF.

V is TRBV7-2 and J is TRBJ1-5; maybe TRBD1 (5 bases). The CDR3 consists of 14 residues. Trimming left V 1 base short and J 3 bases short, with 7 bases between. Germline values: CDR1 SGHTA, CDR2 FQGNSA. CDR3 in DNA: TGTGCCAGCAGCTTAGACAGGAACAATCAGCCCCAGCATTTT. Its protein is CASSLDRNNQPQHF.

The rearrangement joins TRBV28 to TRBJ1-6, with no clear D. Trimming shortened V by 7 bases and J by 0 bases, and 7 bases separated the two germline ends. The CDR3 contains 14 residues. The germline V gene has CDR1 MDHEN and CDR2 SYDVKM. The CDR3 sequence is CASIFSSYNSPLHF. Written as DNA, the CDR3 is TGTGCCAGCATATTCAGCTCCTATAATTCACCCCTCCACTTT.

The chain combines TRBV27 with TRBJ2-3; possible D gene TRBD1, 6 bases. CDR1 and CDR2 from the germline V gene are MNHEY and SMNVEV (reference sequence). This CDR3 comprises 14 residues. V lost 4 bases to trimming and J lost 6 bases, with 14 bases between them. CDR3 protein: CASSSQTGWDTQYF. In nucleotides, the CDR3 is TGTGCCAGCAGTTCCCAGACAGGATGGGATACGCAGTATTTT.

The V gene is TRBV10-3, the J gene TRBJ2-1, with D tentatively TRBD1 (6 bases). CDR3 length equals 15 residues. V was trimmed by 2 bases and J by 1 base, leaving 9 bases between them. CDR1 and CDR2 (germline): ENHRY, SYGVKD. In nucleotides, the CDR3 is TGTGCCATCAGTGAGACAGGGTTTTCCTACAATGAGCAGTTCTTC. This sequence encodes CAISETGFSYNEQFF.

The CDR3 here is CASSLGQSNQPQHF. The CDR3, as DNA: TGTGCCAGCTCACTTGGACAATCCAATCAGCCCCAGCATTTT. The chain employs TRBV18 and TRBJ1-5, with a tentative D call TRBD1 (5 bases). Germline CDR1 and CDR2: KGHSH and LQKENI. This CDR3 has 14 amino acids. V lost 4 bases and J 3 bases, leaving 10 bases between the germline ends. The complete variable domain, with remaining parts taken from reference TRBV18 and TRBJ1-5, reads NAGVMQNPRHLVRRRGQEARLRCSPMKGHSHVYWYRQLPEEGLKFMVYLQKENIIDESGMPKERFSAEFPKEGPSILRIQQVVRGDSAAYFCASSLGQSNQPQHFGDGTRLSIL.

This chain links TRBV20-1 with TRBJ1-1; no definite D call. CDR3 length: 15 residues. V lost 3 bases and J lost 0, with 14 bases in between. Germline CDR1 reads DFQATT; CDR2 reads SNEGSKA (reference sequence). Written as DNA, the CDR3 is TGCAGTGCTAGTCCCCGCGGGCGGTTGAACACTGAAGCTTTCTTT. It is translated as CSASPRGRLNTEAFF.

The chain carries TRBV29-1 and TRBJ2-3, with 11 bases fitting TRBD2. Germline V gene data show CDR1 as SQVTM and CDR2 as ANQGSEA. V gave up 6 bases and J gave up 4 bases; unmatched junction bases: 6. The CDR3 is made up of 14 amino acids. CDR3 bases: TGCAGCGTCACCGGGACTAGCGGCGCAGATACGCAGTATTTT. Translating it yields CSVTGTSGADTQYF.

The chain employs TRBV7-8 and TRBJ2-7; D may be TRBD2 (6 bases). Germline V gene lookup returns CDR1 SGHVS and CDR2 FQNEAQ. CDR3 length: 16 residues. V was clipped by 4 bases and J by 3 bases, with 19 bases between them. In nucleotides, the CDR3 is TGTGCCAGCAGCTCAACTACGGGAGACGGGCGCTACGAGCAGTACTTC. As protein: CASSSTTGDGRYEQYF.

A few counts support this clone. The chain has TRBV4-2 and TRBJ2-1; 8 bases map to TRBD1. This CDR3 region has 15 residues. Germline assignment: CDR1 LGHNA and CDR2 YNFKEQ. V was pared by 5 bases and J by 2 bases, with 5 bases of the junction left unmatched. CDR3 DNA: TGTGCCAGCAGCGCCCGACAGGGGCCCTACAATGAGCAGTTCTTC. Its protein is CASSARQGPYNEQFF.

The V call is TRBV4-1, the J call TRBJ1-5; tentative D call: TRBD1 (6 bases). V lost 5 bases to trimming and J lost 7 bases, with 12 bases between them. The CDR3 consists of 13 residues. Looked up from germline, CDR1 is MGHRA and CDR2 is YSYEKL. The CDR3 nucleotides are TGCGCCAGCAGCTCAGAACAGGGCCAGCCCCAGCATTTT. Translated: CASSSEQGQPQHF.

The chain uses TRBV7-2 and TRBJ1-2, with D tentatively TRBD1 (5 bases). Trimming shortened V by 5 bases and J by 4 bases, and 26 bases separated the two germline ends. Germline V gene lookup returns CDR1 SGHTA and CDR2 FQGNSA. CDR3 length equals 18 residues. In nucleotides, the CDR3 is TGTGCCAGCAGCCTAGGAAGTGCTCCGGGGGGATCCGTCTATGGCTACACCTTC. This codes for CASSLGSAPGGSVYGYTF.

This rearrangement joins TRBV3-1 (or the pseudogene TRBV3-2) to TRBJ2-6, with D perhaps matching TRBD1 (6 bases). There are 19 residues in the CDR3. The germline CDR1 and CDR2 sequences are LGHDT and YNNKEL (reference sequence). V lost 4 bases, J lost 0 bases, and 19 bases lay in between. This chain's CDR3 is CASSRWFRTDFSGANVLTF. Here the CDR3 DNA reads TGTGCCAGCAGCCGCTGGTTCCGGACAGACTTCTCTGGGGCCAACGTCCTGACTTTC.

This clone was observed many times. The chain employs TRBV27 and TRBJ1-1; 7 bases fit TRBD1. After removal of 5 bases from V and 6 bases from J, the junction contained 12 bases not matched to a gene. There are 15 residues in the CDR3. CDR1 and CDR2 from the germline V gene are MNHEY and SMNVEV (reference sequence). Written as DNA, the CDR3 is TGTGCCAGCAGTGCGCGGGACAGACCCCAAGCTGAAGCTTTCTTT. Protein: CASSARDRPQAEAFF.

The rearrangement joins TRBV5-4 to TRBJ2-1; no definite D call. Germline CDR1 is SGHNT and CDR2 is YYREEE (reference sequence). The CDR3 has 9 residues. V was pared by 3 bases and J by 10 bases, with 2 bases between. The CDR3 spells CASSSEQFF. CDR3 nucleotides: TGTGCCAGCAGCTCAGAGCAGTTCTTC.

The chain combines TRBV24-1 with TRBJ2-5, with 7 bases lining up with TRBD1. The junction had 8 bases not matched to a gene; V was cut back by 4 bases and J by 1 base. CDR1 is KGHDR, CDR2 SFDVKD, per germline. CDR3 length: 16 amino acids. CDR3 amino acids: CATSDHHRQGQETQYF. DNA of the CDR3: TGTGCCACCAGTGACCACCACCGACAGGGCCAAGAGACCCAGTACTTC.

The chain links TRBV4-1 to TRBJ2-7; 8 bases map to TRBD1. The CDR3 contains 15 residues. V dropped 4 bases and J dropped 0; count of bases not matched to a gene: 5. Germline V gene data show CDR1 as MGHRA and CDR2 as YSYEKL. CDR3 in DNA: TGCGCCAGCAGCCTGGGACAGGATGGCTCCTACGAGCAGTACTTC. This sequence encodes CASSLGQDGSYEQYF.

CDR3 sequence (DNA): TGTGCCAGCAGTTACTCGGACAGAGCCTACGAGCAGTACTTC. Its protein product is CASSYSDRAYEQYF. The rearrangement links TRBV6-2 or TRBV6-3 to TRBJ2-7, with D tentatively TRBD1 (6 bases). The V gene lost 0 bases and the J gene lost 2 bases, with 8 bases spanning the gap. CDR3 length equals 14 residues. The germline V gene has CDR1 MNHEY and CDR2 SVGEGT.